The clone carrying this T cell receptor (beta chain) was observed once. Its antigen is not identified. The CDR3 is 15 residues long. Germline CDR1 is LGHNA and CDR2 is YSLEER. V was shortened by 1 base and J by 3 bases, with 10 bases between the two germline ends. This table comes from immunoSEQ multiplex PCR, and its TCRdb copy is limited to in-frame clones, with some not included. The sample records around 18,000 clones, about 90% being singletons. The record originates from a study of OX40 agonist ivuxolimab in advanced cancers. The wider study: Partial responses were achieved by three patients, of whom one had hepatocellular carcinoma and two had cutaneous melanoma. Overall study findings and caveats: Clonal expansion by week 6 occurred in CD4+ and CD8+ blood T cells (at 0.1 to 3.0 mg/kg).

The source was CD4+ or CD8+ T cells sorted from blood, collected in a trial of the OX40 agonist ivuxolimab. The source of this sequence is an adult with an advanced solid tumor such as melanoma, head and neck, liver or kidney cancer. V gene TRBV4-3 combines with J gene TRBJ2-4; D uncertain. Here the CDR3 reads CASSQGYPNKNIQYF. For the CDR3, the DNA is TGCGCCAGCAGCCAAGGCTACCCAAACAAAAACATTCAGTACTTC.